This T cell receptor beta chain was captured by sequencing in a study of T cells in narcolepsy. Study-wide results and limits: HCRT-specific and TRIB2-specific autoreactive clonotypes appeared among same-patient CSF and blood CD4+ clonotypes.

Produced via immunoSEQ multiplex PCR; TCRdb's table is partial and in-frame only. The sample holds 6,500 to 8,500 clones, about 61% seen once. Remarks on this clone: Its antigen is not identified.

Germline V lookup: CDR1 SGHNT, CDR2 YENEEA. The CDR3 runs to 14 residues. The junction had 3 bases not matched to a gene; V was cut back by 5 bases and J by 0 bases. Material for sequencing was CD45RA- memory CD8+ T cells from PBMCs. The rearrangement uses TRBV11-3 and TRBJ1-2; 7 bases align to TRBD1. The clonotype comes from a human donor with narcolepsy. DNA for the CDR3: TGTGCCAGCAGCCTAGGGACAGCTAACTATGGCTACACCTTC. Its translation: CASSLGTANYGYTF.